Shown below are 27 T cell receptor beta chains from a single sample sequenced in a study of T-cell memory formation after mild COVID-19. TCRdb re-derived calls from the 5' RACE reads in MiXCR, one entry per CDR3 protein. The profile shows roughly 86,000 distinct CDR3 sequences, approximately 13% of them singletons. The sample consisted of PBMCs or a T cell subset sorted from them (not recorded which). These receptors originate from an adult woman who had mild COVID-19 (a few samples of this study predate the infection). Cell type and time point are not known.

The chain uses TRBV19 and TRBJ2-1; 10 positions agree with TRBD2. V shed 5 bases, J shed 7 bases, and the junction held 2 bases outside the gene matches. This CDR3 has 13 amino acids. The germline V gene encodes CDR1 LNHDA and CDR2 SQIVND (reference sequence). The CDR3 sequence is CASSLAGVNEQFF. CDR3 DNA: TGTGCCAGTAGTCTAGCGGGAGTTAATGAGCAGTTCTTC.

This clonotype was detected ten times or more. The gene calls are TRBV6-1 and TRBJ2-3; TRBD2 matches at 13 bases. The germline CDR1 and CDR2 sequences are MNHNS and SASEGT. The V and J ends lost 6 bases and 4 bases, in that order; junction bases with no gene match: 4. The CDR3 runs to 15 residues. The CDR3 region is CASSSLAGGPDTQYF. The CDR3 nucleotides are TGTGCCAGCAGCTCACTAGCGGGGGGGCCAGATACGCAGTATTTT.

This sequence joins TRBV29-1 and TRBJ2-2, with no clear D. From germline, CDR1 is SQVTM and CDR2 ANQGSEA. The CDR3 runs 12 residues. V lost 7 bases to trimming and J lost 5 bases, with 11 bases between them. This chain's CDR3 is CSGWTITGELFF. For the CDR3, the DNA is TGCAGCGGTTGGACCATTACCGGGGAGCTGTTTTTT.

This clonotype was recorded at least ten times. The chain employs TRBV6-1 and TRBJ2-7, with 9 bases lining up with TRBD1. This CDR3 comprises 14 residues. V lost 5 bases, J lost 2 bases, and 4 bases stayed unmatched. Germline CDR1 MNHNS, CDR2 SASEGT. In DNA, the CDR3 is TGTGCCAGCAGTATGACAGGGGGAACCTACGAGCAGTACTTC. Translation gives CASSMTGGTYEQYF.

V is TRBV4-1 and J is TRBJ2-2; no clear D. Germline V gene data show CDR1 as MGHRA and CDR2 as YSYEKL. CDR3 length: 14 residues. Deletions cut 8 bases from V and 4 bases from J, with 14 bases between. The CDR3 loop reads CASQPRKSTGELFF. In DNA form, the CDR3 reads TGCGCCAGCCAACCAAGAAAGAGCACCGGGGAGCTGTTTTTT.

This clonotype was detected only a few times. The chain carries TRBV5-1 and TRBJ1-2, with 7 bases aligning to TRBD1. Germline V CDR1 and CDR2: SGHRS, YFSETQ. V dropped 3 bases and J dropped 5; count of bases not matched to a gene: 10. This CDR3 contains 15 residues. The CDR3 here is CASSSGEGQLYGYTF. CDR3 bases: TGCGCCAGCAGCTCCGGAGAGGGACAGCTTTATGGCTACACCTTC. The whole variable domain, remainder taken from reference TRBV5-1 and TRBJ1-2, is KAGVTQTPRYLIKTRGQQVTLSCSPISGHRSVSWYQQTPGQGLQFLFEYFSETQRNKGNFPGRFSGRQFSNSRSEMNVSTLELGDSALYLCASSSGEGQLYGYTFGSGTRLTVV.

This clonotype appeared a few times. The chain links TRBV15 to TRBJ2-5; 10 nucleotides agree with TRBD2. This CDR3 is 18 amino acids long. V lost 0 bases to trimming and J lost 5 bases; unmatched junction nucleotides: 12. Germline V lookup: CDR1 LNHNV, CDR2 YYDKDF (reference sequence). The CDR3 region is CATSRDFSLAGDRETQYF. CDR3 bases: TGTGCCACCAGCAGAGATTTTAGCCTAGCGGGGGATCGCGAGACCCAGTACTTC.

The chain uses TRBV6-6 and TRBJ1-1; D unresolved. The ends were cut back, 6 bases at V and 5 bases at J, with 13 bases in the middle. CDR1 and CDR2 from the germline V gene are MNHNY and SVGAGI (reference sequence). This CDR3 has 13 amino acids. The CDR3 loop reads CASRPQRRTEAFF. In DNA, the CDR3 is TGTGCCAGCAGACCACAAAGGCGTACTGAAGCTTTCTTT.

Only a few counts were recorded for this clonotype. V gene TRBV9 combines with J gene TRBJ1-2; 7 nucleotides match TRBD1. The germline CDR1 and CDR2 sequences are SGDLS and YYNGEE. Losses at the gene ends were 4 bases for V and 4 bases for J; bases not matched to a gene: 10. The CDR3 consists of 15 residues. CDR3: CASSSPGQYIYGYTF. As DNA, the CDR3 is TGTGCCAGCAGCTCGCCGGGACAGTACATCTATGGCTACACCTTC. Combining the CDR3 with reference TRBV9 and TRBJ1-2 gives the whole variable domain DSGVTQTPKHLITATGQRVTLRCSPRSGDLSVYWYQQSLDQGLQFLIQYYNGEERAKGNILERFSAQQFPDLHSELNLSSLELGDSALYFCASSSPGQYIYGYTFGSGTRLTVV.

The chain has TRBV7-8 and TRBJ2-7; D unclear. Trimming removed 2 bases at V and 0 bases at J, with 14 bases between. The CDR3 totals 16 residues. Germline CDR1 reads SGHVS; CDR2 reads FQNEAQ. The CDR3 DNA follows: TGTGCCAGCAGCTTATGGTCAGGCCCTAGCTCCTACGAGCAGTACTTC. Its protein product is CASSLWSGPSSYEQYF.

This clonotype was detected many times. The CDR3 bases are TGCAGTGCCCACCCTTACGGCTACACCTTC. Translation gives CSAHPYGYTF. The rearrangement joins TRBV20-1 to TRBJ1-2, with no clear D. The CDR3 is 10 amino acids. Germline assignment: CDR1 DFQATT and CDR2 SNEGSKA (reference sequence). Trimming stripped 6 bases from V and 8 bases from J, with 10 bases between.

This clonotype turned up a few times. This sequence joins TRBV5-1 and TRBJ2-3; D could derive from TRBD1 or TRBD2 (5 bases each). The V gene lost 3 bases and the J gene lost 6 bases, with 17 bases spanning the gap. CDR3 length: 15 amino acids. CDR1 and CDR2 (germline): SGHRS, YFSETQ. The DNA of the CDR3 is TGCGCCAGCAGCTCGCCTCGAGGGGAACTCGATACGCAGTATTTT. Translation gives CASSSPRGELDTQYF.

This clonotype was seen only a few times. This chain links TRBV3-1 with TRBJ2-1; D unclear. V lost 4 bases, J lost 0 bases, and 10 bases lay in between. The germline V gene encodes CDR1 LGHDT and CDR2 YNNKEL (reference sequence). This CDR3 comprises 15 residues. The CDR3 DNA is TGTGCCAGCAGCCTGCTTACGAGCTCCTACAATGAGCAGTTCTTC. Translating it yields CASSLLTSSYNEQFF.

Only a few counts were recorded for this clonotype. The genes are TRBV5-1 and TRBJ2-7; TRBD2 agrees at 12 bases. Looked up from germline, CDR1 is SGHRS and CDR2 is YFSETQ. The CDR3 has 16 amino acids. Germline trimming cut 2 bases from V and 2 bases from J; bases unmatched to any gene: 5. The CDR3 spells CASSLHLAGGAYEQYF. For the CDR3, the DNA is TGCGCCAGCAGCTTACACCTAGCGGGAGGGGCCTACGAGCAGTACTTC.

This clonotype was recorded at least ten times. The V and J genes are TRBV7-9 and TRBJ1-2; a weak D match, TRBD1 (6 bases). The V end was cut by 0 bases, the J end by 6 bases, with 14 bases between. The germline gives CDR1 SEHNR, CDR2 FQNEAQ (reference sequence). The CDR3 has 15 amino acids. The CDR3 region is CASSLAGGVTDGYTF. The CDR3 DNA follows: TGTGCCAGCAGCTTAGCAGGGGGGGTAACTGATGGCTACACCTTC.

The chain uses TRBV9 and TRBJ2-2; 7 bases line up with TRBD2. With V trimmed by 3 bases and J by 3 bases, 8 bases remained unmatched. The CDR3 covers 16 residues. Germline V gene data show CDR1 as SGDLS and CDR2 as YYNGEE. The CDR3, as DNA: TGTGCCAGCAGCGACCCCCTTCGGGAGGACACCGGGGAGCTGTTTTTT. This encodes CASSDPLREDTGELFF. Variable domain in full (rest from reference TRBV9 and TRBJ2-2): DSGVTQTPKHLITATGQRVTLRCSPRSGDLSVYWYQQSLDQGLQFLIQYYNGEERAKGNILERFSAQQFPDLHSELNLSSLELGDSALYFCASSDPLREDTGELFFGEGSRLTVL.

V is TRBV11-2 and J is TRBJ2-1; no reliable D call. V was trimmed by 0 bases and J by 8 bases, leaving 8 bases between them. CDR1 is SGHAT, CDR2 FQNNGV, per germline. The CDR3 spans 13 residues. The CDR3: CASSLENFHEQFF. In DNA, the CDR3 is TGTGCCAGCAGCTTAGAGAACTTCCATGAGCAGTTCTTC.

This clonotype has at least ten counts. The chain combines TRBV6-5 with TRBJ2-6; D ambiguous. The CDR3 sequence is 13 residues long. CDR1 MNHEY and CDR2 SVGAGI come from the germline V gene. V lost 4 bases, J lost 2 bases, and 3 bases lay in between. CDR3 in DNA: TGTGCCAGCAGTTTTGCTGGGGCCAACGTCCTGACTTTC. Translating it yields CASSFAGANVLTF.

The sample holds a few counts of this clonotype. The chain joins TRBV4-1 to TRBJ2-7, with a possible D match to TRBD1 (5 bases). There are 16 residues in the CDR3. The ends were cut back, 3 bases at V and 4 bases at J, with 19 bases in the middle. Germline V gene lookup returns CDR1 MGHRA and CDR2 YSYEKL. The CDR3: CASSHPAGYDGYEQYF. The CDR3 DNA is TGCGCCAGCAGCCATCCCGCAGGGTATGATGGGTACGAGCAGTACTTC.

This chain connects TRBV18 to TRBJ2-3; D might be TRBD2 (6 bases). The V and J ends lost 3 bases and 5 bases respectively, with 9 bases between them. The germline V gene has CDR1 KGHSH and CDR2 LQKENI. The CDR3 sequence is 13 residues long. This CDR3 is CASSPGGEDTQYF. Written as DNA, the CDR3 is TGTGCCAGCTCACCCGGGGGAGAAGATACGCAGTATTTT.

The gene calls are TRBV12-3 or TRBV12-4 and TRBJ2-3; D unclear. The CDR3 has 13 amino acids. V was shortened by 5 bases and J by 3 bases, with 9 bases between the two germline ends. CDR3 DNA: TGTGCCAGCAGTCCGCGGATTACAGATACGCAGTATTTT. Its translation is CASSPRITDTQYF.

This clonotype was seen repeatedly, ten times or more. The CDR3 DNA is TGTGCCAGCAGCCAGGGGGTCGACACAGATACGCAGTATTTT. Amino acid sequence: CASSQGVDTDTQYF. This chain links TRBV6-1 with TRBJ2-3, with 7 nucleotides matching TRBD1. The CDR3 length is 14 residues. Trimming took 6 bases from V and 2 from J; bases not matched to a gene: 5. CDR1 is MNHNS, CDR2 SASEGT, per germline.

In this sample, this clonotype turned up a few times. V usage is TRBV6-5 and J usage is TRBJ1-2; D is possibly TRBD1 (5 bases). This CDR3 comprises 16 residues. Trimming pared 5 bases from V and 2 bases from J, leaving 18 bases between. Germline V lookup: CDR1 MNHEY, CDR2 SVGAGI. The CDR3 reads CASSPLGGSRNYGYTF. CDR3 coding DNA: TGTGCCAGCAGTCCCCTTGGGGGATCTAGGAACTATGGCTACACCTTC.

A few counts support this clonotype. This chain connects TRBV7-9 to TRBJ2-1, with 7 bases that match TRBD1. Trimming took 1 base from V and 6 from J; bases not matched to a gene: 6. Germline V gene data show CDR1 as SEHNR and CDR2 as FQNEAQ (reference sequence). The CDR3 covers 15 residues. The CDR3, as DNA: TGTGCCAGCAGCTTAGAACAGGGGTGGGTCAATGAGCAGTTCTTC. Its translation is CASSLEQGWVNEQFF.

This clonotype was observed a single time. V gene TRBV30 combines with J gene TRBJ2-3; 7 nucleotides align to TRBD2. Germline trimming cut 4 bases from V and 5 bases from J; bases unmatched to any gene: 6. The CDR3 loop spans 13 amino acids. Germline CDR1 and CDR2: GTSNPN and SVGIG (reference sequence). CDR3: CAWNAGVKDTQYF. CDR3 sequence (DNA): TGTGCCTGGAATGCGGGGGTGAAAGATACGCAGTATTTT. Full variable domain (outside the CDR3, taken from reference TRBV30 and TRBJ2-3): SQTIHQWPATLVQPVGSPLSLECTVEGTSNPNLYWYRQAAGRGLQLLFYSVGIGQISSEVPQNLSASRPQDRQFILSSKKLLLSDSGFYLCAWNAGVKDTQYFGPGTRLTVL.

The V and J genes are TRBV7-9 and TRBJ1-3, with 7 bases fitting TRBD1. The CDR3 is 15 amino acids. Germline values: CDR1 SEHNR, CDR2 FQNEAQ (reference sequence). The V segment lost 5 bases and the J segment 4 bases; nucleotides outside the gene matches: 8. The DNA for the CDR3 is TGTGCCAGCAGCGGAACAGGGGTCTTGGGAAACACCATATATTTT. Translated: CASSGTGVLGNTIYF.

This clonotype appeared a few times. This chain links TRBV27 with TRBJ1-2; TRBD1 is a possible D gene (5 bases). The CDR3 is made up of 15 amino acids. Per the germline V gene, CDR1 is MNHEY and CDR2 is SMNVEV (reference sequence). The V end was cut by 6 bases, the J end by 4 bases, with 18 bases between. CDR3 nucleotides: TGTGCCAGCAGACCCAGGGTCGTGGATAGCTATGGCTACACCTTC. Encoded protein: CASRPRVVDSYGYTF.